A single sample is the source of the 7 T cell receptor beta chains below, sequenced in a study of blood T cells in healthy people across ages. A J-beta primer mix and a sample-barcoded 5' primer were used in a second PCR of roughly 6 to 12 cycles. TCRdb re-analysed the 5' RACE reads in MiXCR, keeping a single row per CDR3 protein. Here the sample spans roughly 730,000 distinct CDR3 sequences, around three fifths being singletons. Sequenced input: blood. The receptors originated from a man in his forties in good health.

The chain combines TRBV29-1 with TRBJ2-5, with TRBD1 as a possible D gene (6 bases). V was pared by 4 bases and J by 4 bases, with 13 bases between. This CDR3 contains 13 residues. Per the germline V gene, CDR1 is SQVTM and CDR2 is ANQGSEA. The chain's CDR3 is CSVGTTGSETQYF. DNA of the CDR3: TGCAGCGTTGGAACCACAGGGTCAGAGACCCAGTACTTC.

V gene TRBV9 combines with J gene TRBJ2-3; TRBD2 matches at 11 bases. Losses at the gene ends were 5 bases for V and 2 bases for J; bases not matched to a gene: 4. The CDR3 spans 15 residues. Per germline, CDR1 SGDLS and CDR2 YYNGEE. The CDR3 spells CASRSSGGLTDTQYF. The CDR3 coding sequence is TGTGCCAGCAGATCTAGCGGGGGGCTCACAGATACGCAGTATTTT.

The chain couples TRBV6-6 to TRBJ1-1; TRBD1 aligns across 8 bases. After removal of 2 bases from V and 5 bases from J, the junction contained 7 bases not matched to a gene. Germline V CDR1 and CDR2: MNHNY, SVGAGI (reference sequence). This CDR3 has 15 residues. CDR3 loop: CASSYPTGDATEAFF. CDR3 nucleotides: TGTGCCAGCAGTTACCCGACAGGGGATGCTACTGAAGCTTTCTTT.

The chain employs TRBV29-1 and TRBJ2-7; 8 bases agree with TRBD2. Germline V CDR1 and CDR2: SQVTM, ANQGSEA. The CDR3 consists of 14 residues. V was clipped by 4 bases and J by 7 bases; unmatched bases: 12. CDR3 region: CSVASREGGSEQYF. The CDR3 DNA reads TGCAGCGTTGCGAGCCGGGAGGGCGGAAGTGAGCAGTACTTC.

This sequence joins TRBV6-2 or TRBV6-3 and TRBJ1-5; 8 bases agree with TRBD1. Germline loops: CDR1 MNHEY, CDR2 SVGEGT. J gave up 6 bases and V 2 bases, and 15 bases lay outside the gene matches. The CDR3 totals 18 residues. For the CDR3, the DNA is TGTGCCAGCAGTTACCGGGACAGGATCCGCCCCCAATCTCAGCCCCAGCATTTT. Its protein product is CASSYRDRIRPQSQPQHF.

The genes are TRBV9 and TRBJ1-1; the match to TRBD1 covers 9 bases. With V trimmed by 2 bases and J by 4 bases, 3 bases remained unmatched. The germline V gene encodes CDR1 SGDLS and CDR2 YYNGEE. There are 14 residues in the CDR3. The CDR3 region is CASSVGTGSTEAFF. As DNA, the CDR3 is TGTGCCAGCAGCGTTGGGACAGGGAGCACTGAAGCTTTCTTT.

This clonotype was recorded once. The rearrangement joins TRBV12-3 or TRBV12-4 to TRBJ2-2; TRBD2 is a possible D gene (5 bases). V lost 7 bases and J 0 bases, leaving 9 bases between the germline ends. The CDR3 runs to 14 residues. CDR3: CASIWGANTGELFF. In DNA, the CDR3 is TGTGCCAGCATATGGGGAGCGAACACCGGGGAGCTGTTTTTT.